This TCR beta chain is from a study of blood T cell repertoires in COVID-19. Repertoires were generated with immunoSEQ multiplex PCR, while TCRdb's copy carries only in-frame clones and drops some. Here the sample spans about 110,000 clones, roughly 90% being singletons. Per the germline V gene, CDR1 is SGHTA and CDR2 is FQGTGA. The V and J ends lost 5 bases and 4 bases, in that order; junction bases with no gene match: 10. The CDR3 sequence is 16 residues long. This sequence originates from a man between 40 and 49 years old with active or convalescent COVID-19. The sequenced sample was peripheral blood. This chain links TRBV7-3 with TRBJ2-2, with TRBD1 identical over 7 bases. The CDR3 coding sequence is TGTGCCAGCAGCCCCCCCAACGGACAGGCCACCGGGGAGCTGTTTTTT. Its protein is CASSPPNGQATGELFF.